The present entry profiles one T cell receptor (beta chain) with its context. Its antigen is currently unknown. The data were taken from a study of healthy donors' naive CD4 and CD8 T cells. General observations from the study: Positive CDR3 charge linked to CD4+ cells, negative to CD8+ cells.

This CDR3 is built from 15 residues. V trimming: 3 bases; J trimming: 4 bases; junction bases outside the gene matches: 7. The V gene's germline CDR1 is DFQATT and CDR2 SNEGSKA (reference sequence). Starting from 500 ng of total RNA, TCR libraries were made with linear amplification. TCRdb reprocessed the reads via MiXCR and lists one record per CDR3 protein. The sample holds around 180,000 distinct CDR3 sequences, 65% to 80% seen once. Material for sequencing was naive CD4+ and CD8+ T cells sorted from blood, pooled from several donors. This rearrangement joins TRBV20-1 to TRBJ2-7; TRBD2 matches 12 bases. The clonotype comes from a pool of human donors in good health; the sample pools cells from several healthy donors. CDR3: CSASHGLAGRYEQYF. The CDR3 coding sequence is TGCAGTGCTAGCCACGGACTAGCGGGGCGGTACGAGCAGTACTTC.